These 23 T cell receptor beta chains were sequenced from one sample in a study of radiation and T cells in renal cell carcinoma. Time point noted: blood 4 weeks post-SBRT, at nephrectomy. The treatment here: 15 Gy SBRT to primary tumor, nephrectomy 4 weeks later. Profiling relied on immunoSEQ multiplex PCR, and the TCRdb table lists in-frame clones only, not all of them. The table lists under 200,000 clones, 88% of them singletons, with 11% in the top ten. The sequenced sample was blood, obtained from a patient whose treatment included radiotherapy and nephrectomy. The receptors were gathered from a woman in her fifties or sixties with renal cell carcinoma.

This chain links TRBV7-2 with TRBJ1-3, with 8 bases lining up with TRBD1. The germline V gene encodes CDR1 SGHTA and CDR2 FQGNSA. The CDR3 runs to 15 residues. The V gene end was trimmed by 9 bases and the J gene end by 0 bases; junction bases not matched to a gene: 7. The CDR3 spells CASITGGTSGNTIYF. The CDR3 region has the DNA TGTGCCAGTATCACAGGGGGAACCTCTGGAAACACCATATATTTT. Variable domain in full (rest from reference TRBV7-2 and TRBJ1-3): GAGVSQSPSNKVTEKGKDVELRCDPISGHTALYWYRQSLGQGLEFLIYFQGNSAPDKSGLPSDRFSAERTGGSVSTLTIQRTQQEDSAVYLCASITGGTSGNTIYFGEGSWLTVV.

This clone showed up just once. The rearrangement joins TRBV25-1 to TRBJ1-4; perhaps TRBD1 as D (6 bases). CDR3 length equals 17 residues. Between the trimmed V and J ends, which lost 2 bases and 0 bases, there was a span of 13 bases. Germline-derived CDR1 and CDR2 are MGHDK and SYGVNS. The CDR3 loop is CASSEIGQPTTNEKLFF. The CDR3 bases are TGTGCCAGCAGTGAAATAGGACAGCCAACAACTAATGAAAAACTGTTTTTT.

The chain has TRBV7-2 and TRBJ1-6, with D possibly being TRBD1 (5 bases). V lost 1 base and J 0 bases, leaving 16 bases between the germline ends. Germline assignment: CDR1 SGHTA and CDR2 FQGNSA. The CDR3 contains 19 residues. The CDR3 region is CASSLGWTRQSSYNSPLHF. CDR3 DNA sequence: TGTGCCAGCAGCTTAGGCTGGACACGCCAGAGCTCCTATAATTCACCCCTCCACTTT.

The chain employs TRBV9 and TRBJ1-3; D may be TRBD1 (5 bases). Trimming cost V 4 bases and J 2 bases, with 13 bases left between them. The germline gives CDR1 SGDLS, CDR2 YYNGEE. The CDR3 sequence is 15 residues long. For the CDR3, the DNA is TGTGCCAGCAGCCCGCTGGTGGGGGCTGGAAACACCATATATTTT. As protein: CASSPLVGAGNTIYF. The whole variable domain, filled in from reference TRBV9 and TRBJ1-3, reads DSGVTQTPKHLITATGQRVTLRCSPRSGDLSVYWYQQSLDQGLQFLIQYYNGEERAKGNILERFSAQQFPDLHSELNLSSLELGDSALYFCASSPLVGAGNTIYFGEGSWLTVV.

The chain recombines TRBV5-5 with TRBJ2-3; D remains ambiguous. V lost 0 bases and J lost 8, with 13 bases in between. Looked up from germline, CDR1 is SGHKS and CDR2 is YYEKEE (reference sequence). The CDR3 spans 14 residues. The CDR3 reads CASSLVQQKITQYF. CDR3 sequence (DNA): TGTGCCAGCAGCTTGGTCCAGCAGAAGATTACGCAGTATTTT.

The chain carries TRBV18 and TRBJ1-1; the match to TRBD1 covers 9 bases. Germline V gene lookup returns CDR1 KGHSH and CDR2 LQKENI. J gave up 5 bases and V 1 base, and 11 bases lay outside the gene matches. The CDR3 runs to 17 residues. This CDR3 is CASSPRVSGQGLTEAFF. In DNA form, the CDR3 reads TGTGCCAGCTCACCACGGGTTTCGGGACAGGGATTAACTGAAGCTTTCTTT.

This clone was seen just once. The V gene is TRBV6-1, the J gene TRBJ2-5, with a tentative D call TRBD1 (5 bases). Germline V lookup: CDR1 MNHNS, CDR2 SASEGT. With 4 bases removed from V and 5 bases from J, the gap between germline ends came to 14 bases. This CDR3 contains 14 residues. The CDR3 nucleotides read TGTGCCAGCAGTGGATACCAGGGCTGGGAGACCCAGTACTTC. It yields the protein CASSGYQGWETQYF.

The chain couples TRBV5-6 to TRBJ1-5; no clear D gene. The germline V gene has CDR1 SGHDT and CDR2 YYEEEE. CDR3 size: 14 residues. Between the trimmed V and J ends, which lost 0 bases and 3 bases, there was a span of 7 bases. This CDR3 reads CASSLGSINQPQHF. DNA of the CDR3: TGTGCCAGCAGCTTGGGAAGCATCAATCAGCCCCAGCATTTT.

This chain links TRBV7-9 with TRBJ1-4, with unresolved D. From germline, CDR1 is SEHNR and CDR2 FQNEAQ (reference sequence). The CDR3 consists of 16 residues. The germline V and J ends were trimmed by 5 bases and 3 bases, with 16 bases remaining between them. Here the CDR3 reads CASSARGSDSNEKLFF. Written as DNA, the CDR3 is TGTGCCAGCAGCGCTAGAGGGAGTGATTCTAATGAAAAACTGTTTTTT.

This clone was picked up a small number of times. The chain recombines TRBV6-6 with TRBJ2-5; 7 bases agree with TRBD1. This CDR3 has 14 amino acids. With 2 bases clipped from V and 5 bases from J, the junction kept 5 bases outside the gene matches. Germline lookup yields CDR1 MNHNY and CDR2 SVGAGI (reference sequence). The CDR3 coding sequence is TGTGCCAGCAGTTACGGGGGCAGGGGGGAGACCCAGTACTTC. Its protein product is CASSYGGRGETQYF.

The V gene is TRBV19, the J gene TRBJ2-2; 7 bases line up with TRBD1. J gave up 2 bases and V 4 bases, and 7 bases lay outside the gene matches. The CDR3 has 16 amino acids. Germline V gene lookup returns CDR1 LNHDA and CDR2 SQIVND (reference sequence). CDR3 in DNA: TGTGCCAGTAGTAGGACAGGAACTTTTAACACCGGGGAGCTGTTTTTT. This translates into CASSRTGTFNTGELFF.

V usage is TRBV9 and J usage is TRBJ2-7; D possibly matches TRBD1 or TRBD2 (5 bases each). V shed 0 bases and J shed 4 bases, with 11 bases lying between them. Germline V lookup: CDR1 SGDLS, CDR2 YYNGEE. The length of the CDR3 is 14 residues. This CDR3 reads CASSVVGGGYEQYF. CDR3 nucleotide sequence: TGTGCCAGCAGCGTAGTTGGTGGGGGATACGAGCAGTACTTC.

The chain has TRBV30 and TRBJ1-5; 9 positions agree with TRBD1. The length of the CDR3 is 20 residues. V lost 0 bases, J lost 1 base, and 16 bases stayed unmatched. The germline V gene has CDR1 GTSNPN and CDR2 SVGIG (reference sequence). The CDR3 here is CAWSVSFHRGRIGSNQPQHF. Here the CDR3 DNA reads TGTGCCTGGAGTGTAAGTTTCCACAGGGGGCGAATTGGAAGCAATCAGCCCCAGCATTTT.

The chain employs TRBV10-2 and TRBJ2-7; D is uncertain. The CDR3 consists of 13 residues. Looked up from germline, CDR1 is WSHSY and CDR2 is SAAADI. With 2 bases removed from V and 3 bases from J, the gap between germline ends came to 8 bases. The CDR3 here is CASSEVQNYEQYF. The CDR3 region has the DNA TGCGCCAGCAGTGAGGTTCAGAACTACGAGCAGTACTTC.

The chain couples TRBV11-1 to TRBJ2-3, with D unclear. The germline CDR1 and CDR2 sequences are SGHAT and FQDESV (reference sequence). The CDR3 is made up of 13 amino acids. The V gene lost 0 bases and the J gene lost 7 bases, with 8 bases spanning the gap. CDR3 DNA sequence: TGTGCCAGCAGCTTAGCAAGGGTTAATACGCAGTATTTT. It encodes CASSLARVNTQYF.

The chain couples TRBV10-3 to TRBJ2-7; 11 bases fit TRBD1. Germline V gene lookup returns CDR1 ENHRY and CDR2 SYGVKD. The CDR3 has 18 amino acids. Trimming took 6 bases from V and 0 from J; bases not matched to a gene: 13. CDR3 bases: TGTGCCATCAGAGACACCGGGACAGGGGGATCTTTCTCCTACGAGCAGTACTTC. As protein: CAIRDTGTGGSFSYEQYF.

The chain uses TRBV7-6 and TRBJ2-2; D may be TRBD2 (7 bases). CDR3 length: 16 residues. Trimming left V 5 bases short and J 1 base short, with 14 bases between. Germline CDR1 is SGHVS and CDR2 is FNYEAQ. CDR3 DNA: TGTGCCAGCAGCGGACGCGGGGGCCTGAACACCGGGGAGCTGTTTTTT. This gives the protein CASSGRGGLNTGELFF.

The chain employs TRBV10-3 and TRBJ2-7; maybe TRBD1 (7 bases). Per the germline V gene, CDR1 is ENHRY and CDR2 is SYGVKD. The CDR3 sequence is 15 residues long. V shed 6 bases and J shed 3 bases, with 18 bases lying between them. CDR3 protein: CAISGAGQRGYEQYF. The CDR3 DNA sequence: TGTGCCATCAGCGGGGCGGGACAGAGAGGCTACGAGCAGTACTTC.

The gene calls are TRBV21-1 and TRBJ1-1; the table's D call of TRBD1 was not tested on the DNA. TRBV21-1 is termed a pseudogene. This CDR3 is 24 amino acids long. DNA of the CDR3: TGTGCCAGCAGCAAAGCTCGAAGGGTCCCGGGACAGGGGGCAAGGGAACTACCGAACACTGAAGCTTTCTTT. It yields the protein CASSKARRVPGQGARELPNTEAFF.

This clone has a single count. The chain is built from TRBV19 and TRBJ1-3; TRBD1 might be the D (6 bases). This CDR3 has 13 residues. Trimming cost V 8 bases and J 6 bases, with 14 bases left between them. CDR1 is LNHDA and CDR2 is SQIVND in the germline V gene (reference sequence). The CDR3 sequence is CASALTGPNTIYF. CDR3 in DNA: TGTGCCAGTGCCCTAACAGGGCCAAACACCATATATTTT.

This rearrangement joins TRBV5-4 to TRBJ2-2; 8 positions agree with TRBD2. V lost 2 bases to trimming and J lost 0 bases; unmatched junction nucleotides: 3. The CDR3 contains 16 residues. Per germline, CDR1 SGHNT and CDR2 YYREEE (reference sequence). Here the CDR3 DNA reads TGTGCCAGCAGCTTTGCGGGGGGCGCGAACACCGGGGAGCTGTTTTTT. It yields the protein CASSFAGGANTGELFF. The full variable domain, with the rest looked up from reference TRBV5-4 and TRBJ2-2, is ETGVTQSPTHLIKTRGQQVTLRCSSQSGHNTVSWYQQALGQGPQFIFQYYREEENGRGNFPPRFSGLQFPNYSSELNVNALELDDSALYLCASSFAGGANTGELFFGEGSRLTVL.

This clone has only one observation. The chain has TRBV2 and TRBJ2-7; D remains ambiguous. Germline CDR1 SNHLY, CDR2 FYNNEI. V lost 6 bases and J lost 6, with 18 bases in between. The CDR3 sequence is 14 residues long. The CDR3 DNA reads as TGTGCCAGCAGACTTGGATCAGGTCCCTTCGAGCAGTACTTC. This gives the protein CASRLGSGPFEQYF. The whole variable domain, remainder taken from reference TRBV2 and TRBJ2-7, is EPEVTQTPSHQVTQMGQEVILRCVPISNHLYFYWYRQILGQKVEFLVSFYNNEISEKSEIFDDQFSVERPDGSNFTLKIRSTKLEDSAMYFCASRLGSGPFEQYFGPGTRLTVT.

The rearrangement joins TRBV19 to TRBJ1-3; a possible D gene is TRBD1 (5 bases). The germline V gene has CDR1 LNHDA and CDR2 SQIVND (reference sequence). Between the trimmed V and J ends, which lost 8 bases and 0 bases, there was a span of 11 bases. The CDR3 has 14 amino acids. Here the CDR3 reads CASSRDLSGNTIYF. The CDR3 DNA reads TGTGCCAGTTCCAGGGACCTCTCTGGAAACACCATATATTTT.